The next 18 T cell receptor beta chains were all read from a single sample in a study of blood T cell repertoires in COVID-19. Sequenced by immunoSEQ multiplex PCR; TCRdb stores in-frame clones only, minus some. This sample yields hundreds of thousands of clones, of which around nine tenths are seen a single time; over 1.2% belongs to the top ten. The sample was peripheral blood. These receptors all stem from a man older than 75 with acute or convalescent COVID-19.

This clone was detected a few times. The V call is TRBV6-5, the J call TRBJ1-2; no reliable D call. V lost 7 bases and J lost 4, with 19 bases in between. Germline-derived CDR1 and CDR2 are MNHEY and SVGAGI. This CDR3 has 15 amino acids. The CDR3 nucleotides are TGTGCCAGCACCAAGGCGGGAAGTCTTGGCTATGGCTACACCTTC. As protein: CASTKAGSLGYGYTF.

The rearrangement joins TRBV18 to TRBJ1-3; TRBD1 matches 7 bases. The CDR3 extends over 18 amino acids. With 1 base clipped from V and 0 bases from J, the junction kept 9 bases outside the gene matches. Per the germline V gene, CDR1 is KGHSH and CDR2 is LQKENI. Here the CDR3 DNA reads TGTGCCAGCTCACCACTCATGGGGACAGCAAGCTCTGGAAACACCATATATTTT. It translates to CASSPLMGTASSGNTIYF.

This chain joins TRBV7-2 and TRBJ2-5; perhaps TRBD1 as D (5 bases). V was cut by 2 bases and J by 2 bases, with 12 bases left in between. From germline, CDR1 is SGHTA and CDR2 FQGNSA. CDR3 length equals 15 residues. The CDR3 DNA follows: TGTGCCAGCAGCTTACTAGGGGCGGTACAAGAGACCCAGTACTTC. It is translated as CASSLLGAVQETQYF.

The CDR3 loop reads CASSSGQGASYEKLFF. The CDR3 DNA follows: TGTGCCAGCAGCTCGGGACAGGGGGCTTCGTATGAAAAACTGTTTTTT. The chain carries TRBV7-9 and TRBJ1-4; TRBD1 matches at 12 bases. CDR3 size: 16 residues. Germline CDR1 SEHNR, CDR2 FQNEAQ (reference sequence). V dropped 4 bases and J dropped 6; count of bases not matched to a gene: 6.

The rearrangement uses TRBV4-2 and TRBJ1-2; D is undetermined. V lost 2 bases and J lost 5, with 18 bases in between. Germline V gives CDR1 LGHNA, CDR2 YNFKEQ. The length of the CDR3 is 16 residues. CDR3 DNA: TGTGCCAGCAGCCAAATATCGGAGGGCCTTGGGTATGGCTACACCTTC. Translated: CASSQISEGLGYGYTF.

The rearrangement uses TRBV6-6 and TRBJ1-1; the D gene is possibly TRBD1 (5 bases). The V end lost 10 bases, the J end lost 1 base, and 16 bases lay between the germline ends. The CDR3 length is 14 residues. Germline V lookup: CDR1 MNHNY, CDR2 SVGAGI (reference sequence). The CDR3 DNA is TGTGCCACGTCAGGGTACAGCCCGAACACTGAAGCTTTCTTT. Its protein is CATSGYSPNTEAFF.

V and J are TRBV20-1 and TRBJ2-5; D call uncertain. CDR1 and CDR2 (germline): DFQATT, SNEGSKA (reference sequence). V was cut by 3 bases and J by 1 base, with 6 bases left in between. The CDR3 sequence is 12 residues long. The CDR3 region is CSASVFQETQYF. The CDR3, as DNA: TGCAGTGCTAGTGTCTTCCAAGAGACCCAGTACTTC.

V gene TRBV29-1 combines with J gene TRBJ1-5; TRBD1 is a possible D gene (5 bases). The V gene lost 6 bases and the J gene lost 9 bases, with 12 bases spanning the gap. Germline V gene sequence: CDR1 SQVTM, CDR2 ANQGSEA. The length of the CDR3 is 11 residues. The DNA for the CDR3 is TGCAGCGTAAAGGGGCCCCTGCCCCAGCATTTT. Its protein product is CSVKGPLPQHF.

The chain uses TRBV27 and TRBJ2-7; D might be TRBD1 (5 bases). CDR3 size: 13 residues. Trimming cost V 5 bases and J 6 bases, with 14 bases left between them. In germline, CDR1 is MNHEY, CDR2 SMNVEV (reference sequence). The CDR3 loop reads CASSRQGRFEQYF. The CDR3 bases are TGTGCCAGCAGTCGGCAGGGTAGGTTCGAGCAGTACTTC.

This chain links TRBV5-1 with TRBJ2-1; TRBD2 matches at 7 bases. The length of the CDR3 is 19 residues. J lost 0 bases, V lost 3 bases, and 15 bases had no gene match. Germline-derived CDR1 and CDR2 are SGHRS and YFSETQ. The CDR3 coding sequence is TGCGCCAGCAGCTCCGGACTAGGATTAGGGGTAAGCTCCTACAATGAGCAGTTCTTC. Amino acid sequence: CASSSGLGLGVSSYNEQFF.

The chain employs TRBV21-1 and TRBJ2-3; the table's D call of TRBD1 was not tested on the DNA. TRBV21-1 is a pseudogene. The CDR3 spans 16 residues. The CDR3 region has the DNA TGTGCCAGCAGCAAAGAAGAAGGGGGCGTTGTAGATACGCAGTATTTT. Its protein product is CASSKEEGGVVDTQYF.

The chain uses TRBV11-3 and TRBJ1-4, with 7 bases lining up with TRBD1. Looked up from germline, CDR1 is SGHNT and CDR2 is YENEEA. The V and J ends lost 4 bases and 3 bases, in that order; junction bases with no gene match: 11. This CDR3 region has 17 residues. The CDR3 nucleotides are TGTGCCAGCAGCTCGAATTCCAGGGGGGCGCCTAATGAAAAACTGTTTTTT. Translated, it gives CASSSNSRGAPNEKLFF.

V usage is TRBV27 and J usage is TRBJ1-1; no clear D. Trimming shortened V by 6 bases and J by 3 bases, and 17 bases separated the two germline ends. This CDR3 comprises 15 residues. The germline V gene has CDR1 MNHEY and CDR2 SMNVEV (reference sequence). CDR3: CASSLLSGGDTEAFF. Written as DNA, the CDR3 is TGTGCCAGCAGCCTCTTATCGGGAGGAGACACTGAAGCTTTCTTT.

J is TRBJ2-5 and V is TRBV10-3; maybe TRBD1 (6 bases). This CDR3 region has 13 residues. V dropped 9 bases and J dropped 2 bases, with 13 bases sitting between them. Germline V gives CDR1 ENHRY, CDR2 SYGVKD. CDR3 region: CAIRTENQETQYF. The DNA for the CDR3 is TGTGCCATTCGGACAGAAAATCAAGAGACCCAGTACTTC.

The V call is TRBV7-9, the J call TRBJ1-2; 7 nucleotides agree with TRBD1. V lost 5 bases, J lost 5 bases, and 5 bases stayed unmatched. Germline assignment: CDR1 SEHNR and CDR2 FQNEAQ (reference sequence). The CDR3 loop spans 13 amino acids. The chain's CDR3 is CASSKQGMYGYTF. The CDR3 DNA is TGTGCCAGCAGCAAACAGGGGATGTATGGCTACACCTTC.

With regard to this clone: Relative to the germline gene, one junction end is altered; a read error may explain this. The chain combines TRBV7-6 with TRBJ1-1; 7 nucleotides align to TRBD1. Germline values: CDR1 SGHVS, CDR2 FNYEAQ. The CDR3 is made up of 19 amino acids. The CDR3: CASSLIRGGQELMNTETFF. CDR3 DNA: TGTGCCAGCAGCTTAATCCGCGGTGGACAGGAGCTCATGAACACTGAAACTTTCTTT.

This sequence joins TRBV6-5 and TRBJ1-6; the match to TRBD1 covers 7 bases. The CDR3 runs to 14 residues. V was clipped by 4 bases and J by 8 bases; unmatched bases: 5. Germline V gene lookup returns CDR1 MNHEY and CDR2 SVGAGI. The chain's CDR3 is CASSSRDRYSPLHF. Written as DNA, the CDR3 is TGTGCCAGCAGTTCTAGGGACAGATATTCACCCCTCCACTTT.

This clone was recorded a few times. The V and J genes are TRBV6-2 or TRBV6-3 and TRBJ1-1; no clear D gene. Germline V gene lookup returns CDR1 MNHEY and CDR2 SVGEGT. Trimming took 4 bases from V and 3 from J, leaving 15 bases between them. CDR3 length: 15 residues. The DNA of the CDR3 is TGTGCCAGCAGTTTCCGACACCTCGGGGACACTGAAGCTTTCTTT. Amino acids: CASSFRHLGDTEAFF.